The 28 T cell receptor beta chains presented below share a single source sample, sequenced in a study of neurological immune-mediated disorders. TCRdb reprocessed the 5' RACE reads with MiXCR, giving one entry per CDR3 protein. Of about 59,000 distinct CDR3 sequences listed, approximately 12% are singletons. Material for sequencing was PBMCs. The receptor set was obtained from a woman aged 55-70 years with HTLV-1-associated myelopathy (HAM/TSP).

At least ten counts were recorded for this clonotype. CDR3 sequence: CSARDRTSGETQYF. The CDR3 coding sequence is TGCAGTGCTAGAGATCGAACTAGCGGAGAGACCCAGTACTTC. The chain joins TRBV20-1 to TRBJ2-5; 8 nucleotides agree with TRBD2. Germline values: CDR1 DFQATT, CDR2 SNEGSKA (reference sequence). The CDR3 extends over 14 amino acids. Trimming at V came to 0 bases and at J to 4 bases, leaving 4 bases not matched to a gene.

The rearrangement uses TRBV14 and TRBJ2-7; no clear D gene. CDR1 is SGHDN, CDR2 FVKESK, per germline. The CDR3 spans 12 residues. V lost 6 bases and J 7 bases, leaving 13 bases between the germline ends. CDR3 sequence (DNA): TGTGCCAGCAGTCCTAATAGCTGGGAGCAGTACTTC. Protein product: CASSPNSWEQYF.

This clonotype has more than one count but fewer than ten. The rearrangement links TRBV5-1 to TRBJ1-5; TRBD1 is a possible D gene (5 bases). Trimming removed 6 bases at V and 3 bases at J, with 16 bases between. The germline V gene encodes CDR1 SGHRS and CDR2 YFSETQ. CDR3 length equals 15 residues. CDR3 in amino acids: CASKLRDGTNQPQHF. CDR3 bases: TGCGCCAGCAAACTCCGGGACGGCACCAATCAGCCCCAGCATTTT.

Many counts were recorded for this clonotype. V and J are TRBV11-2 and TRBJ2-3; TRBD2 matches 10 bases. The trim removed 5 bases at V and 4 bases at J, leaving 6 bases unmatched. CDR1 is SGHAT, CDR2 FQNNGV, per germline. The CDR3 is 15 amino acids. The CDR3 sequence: CASSGLAERADTQYF. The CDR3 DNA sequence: TGTGCCAGCAGCGGACTAGCGGAGAGGGCAGATACGCAGTATTTT.

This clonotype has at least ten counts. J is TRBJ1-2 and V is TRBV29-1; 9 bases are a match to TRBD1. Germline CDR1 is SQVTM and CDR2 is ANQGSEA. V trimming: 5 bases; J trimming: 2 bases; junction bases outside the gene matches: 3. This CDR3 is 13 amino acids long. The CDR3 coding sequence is TGCAGCGTTCCGGACAGGGGCAACTATGGCTACACCTTC. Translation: CSVPDRGNYGYTF.

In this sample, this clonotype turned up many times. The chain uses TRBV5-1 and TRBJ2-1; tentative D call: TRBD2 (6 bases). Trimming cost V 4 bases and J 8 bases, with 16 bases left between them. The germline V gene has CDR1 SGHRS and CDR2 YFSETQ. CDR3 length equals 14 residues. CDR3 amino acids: CASSVPLEGHEQFF. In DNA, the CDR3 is TGCGCCAGCAGCGTTCCCCTGGAGGGGCATGAGCAGTTCTTC.

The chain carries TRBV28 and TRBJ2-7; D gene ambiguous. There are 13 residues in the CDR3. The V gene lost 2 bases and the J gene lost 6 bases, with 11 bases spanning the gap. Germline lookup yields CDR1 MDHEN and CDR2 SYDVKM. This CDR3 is CASSLPKWGEQYF. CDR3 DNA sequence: TGTGCCAGCAGTTTACCGAAATGGGGCGAGCAGTACTTC.

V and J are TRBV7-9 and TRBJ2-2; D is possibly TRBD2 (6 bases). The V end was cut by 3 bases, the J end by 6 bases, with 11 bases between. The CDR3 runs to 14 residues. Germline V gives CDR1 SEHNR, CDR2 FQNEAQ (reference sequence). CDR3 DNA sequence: TGTGCCAGCAGCTTTAATGGGGAGGCCGGGGAGCTGTTTTTT. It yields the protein CASSFNGEAGELFF.

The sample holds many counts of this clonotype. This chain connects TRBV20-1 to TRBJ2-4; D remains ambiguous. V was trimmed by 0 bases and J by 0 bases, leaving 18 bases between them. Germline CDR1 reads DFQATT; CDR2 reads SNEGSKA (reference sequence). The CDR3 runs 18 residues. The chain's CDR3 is CSARDVTANWVAKNIQYF. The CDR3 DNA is TGCAGTGCTAGAGATGTGACCGCAAATTGGGTAGCCAAAAACATTCAGTACTTC.

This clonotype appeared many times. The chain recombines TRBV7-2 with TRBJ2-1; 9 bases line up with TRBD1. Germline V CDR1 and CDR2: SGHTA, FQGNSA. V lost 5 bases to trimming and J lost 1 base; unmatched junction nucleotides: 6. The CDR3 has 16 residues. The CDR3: CASSAGQGWSYNEQFF. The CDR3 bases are TGTGCCAGCAGCGCTGGACAGGGGTGGTCCTACAATGAGCAGTTCTTC.

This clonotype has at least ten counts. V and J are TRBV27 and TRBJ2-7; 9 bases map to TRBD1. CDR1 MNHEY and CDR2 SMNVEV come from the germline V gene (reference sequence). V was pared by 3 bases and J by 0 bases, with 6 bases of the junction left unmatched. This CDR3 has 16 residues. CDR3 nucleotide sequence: TGTGCCAGCAGTTTGGGGGCGACAGGGGGCTCCTACGAGCAGTACTTC. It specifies CASSLGATGGSYEQYF.

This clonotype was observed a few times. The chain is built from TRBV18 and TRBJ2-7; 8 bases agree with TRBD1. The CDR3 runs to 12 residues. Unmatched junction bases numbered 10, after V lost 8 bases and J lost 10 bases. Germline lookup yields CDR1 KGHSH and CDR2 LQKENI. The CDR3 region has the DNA TGTGCCAGCCGAATCACCGGACAGGGTCAGTACTTC. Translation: CASRITGQGQYF.

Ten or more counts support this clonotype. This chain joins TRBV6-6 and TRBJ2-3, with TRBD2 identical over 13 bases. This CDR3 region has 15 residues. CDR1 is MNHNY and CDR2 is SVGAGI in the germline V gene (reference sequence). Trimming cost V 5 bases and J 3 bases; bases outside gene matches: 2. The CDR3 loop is CASSAGLAGTDTQYF. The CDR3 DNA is TGTGCCAGCAGTGCGGGACTAGCGGGGACAGATACGCAGTATTTT.

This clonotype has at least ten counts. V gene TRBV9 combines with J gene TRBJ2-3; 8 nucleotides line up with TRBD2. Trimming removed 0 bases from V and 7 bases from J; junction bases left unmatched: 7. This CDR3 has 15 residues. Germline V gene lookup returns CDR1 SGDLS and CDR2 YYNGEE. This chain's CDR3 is CASSVADAGGYTQYF. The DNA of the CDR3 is TGTGCCAGCAGCGTAGCAGATGCGGGAGGTTATACGCAGTATTTT.

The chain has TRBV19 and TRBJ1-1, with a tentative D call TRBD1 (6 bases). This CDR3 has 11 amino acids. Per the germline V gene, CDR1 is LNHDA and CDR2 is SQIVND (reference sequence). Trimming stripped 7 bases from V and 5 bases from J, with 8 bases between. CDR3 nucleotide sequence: TGTGCCAGTAAGGGGGTTACTGAAGCTTTCTTT. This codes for CASKGVTEAFF.

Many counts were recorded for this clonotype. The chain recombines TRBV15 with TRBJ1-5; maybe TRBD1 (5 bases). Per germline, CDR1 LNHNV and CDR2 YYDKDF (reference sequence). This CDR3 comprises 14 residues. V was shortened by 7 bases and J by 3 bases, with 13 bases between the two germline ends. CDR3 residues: CATNSGADNQPQHF. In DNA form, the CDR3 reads TGTGCCACCAACTCCGGGGCAGACAATCAGCCCCAGCATTTT.

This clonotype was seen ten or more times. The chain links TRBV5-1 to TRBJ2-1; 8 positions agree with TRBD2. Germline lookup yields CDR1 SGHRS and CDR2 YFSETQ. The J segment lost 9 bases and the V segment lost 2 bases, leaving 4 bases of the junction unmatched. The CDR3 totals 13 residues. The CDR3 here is CASSFLAGGEQFF. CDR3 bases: TGCGCCAGCAGCTTCTTGGCGGGGGGTGAGCAGTTCTTC.

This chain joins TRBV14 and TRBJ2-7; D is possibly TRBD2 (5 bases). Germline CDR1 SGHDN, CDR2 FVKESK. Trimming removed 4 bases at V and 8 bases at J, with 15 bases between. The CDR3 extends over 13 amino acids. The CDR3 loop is CASSPPQAVKQYF. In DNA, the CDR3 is TGTGCCAGCAGCCCCCCCCAAGCGGTGAAGCAGTACTTC.

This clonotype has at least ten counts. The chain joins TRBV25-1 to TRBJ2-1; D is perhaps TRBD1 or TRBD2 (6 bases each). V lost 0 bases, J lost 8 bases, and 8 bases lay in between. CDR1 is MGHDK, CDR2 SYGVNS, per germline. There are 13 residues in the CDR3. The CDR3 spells CASSEYGGHEQFF. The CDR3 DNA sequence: TGTGCCAGCAGTGAATATGGGGGGCATGAGCAGTTCTTC.

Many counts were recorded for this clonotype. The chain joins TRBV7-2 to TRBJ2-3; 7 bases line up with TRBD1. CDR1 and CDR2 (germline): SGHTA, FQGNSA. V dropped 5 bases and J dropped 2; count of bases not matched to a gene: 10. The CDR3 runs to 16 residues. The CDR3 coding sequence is TGTGCCAGCAGCATCCACAACAGGGGATACACAGATACGCAGTATTTT. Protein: CASSIHNRGYTDTQYF.

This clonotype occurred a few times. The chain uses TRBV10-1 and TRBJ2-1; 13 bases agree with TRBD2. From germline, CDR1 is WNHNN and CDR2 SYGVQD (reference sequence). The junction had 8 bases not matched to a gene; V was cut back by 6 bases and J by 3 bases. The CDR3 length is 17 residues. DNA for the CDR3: TGCGCCAGCAGATTCGGACTAGCGGGAGTTAGCTACAATGAGCAGTTCTTC. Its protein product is CASRFGLAGVSYNEQFF.

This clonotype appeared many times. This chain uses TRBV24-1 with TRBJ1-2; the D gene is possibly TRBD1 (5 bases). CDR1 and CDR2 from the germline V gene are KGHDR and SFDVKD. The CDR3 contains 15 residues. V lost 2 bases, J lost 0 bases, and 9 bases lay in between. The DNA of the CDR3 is TGTGCCACCAGTGATTGGGGCGGATCTAACTATGGCTACACCTTC. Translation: CATSDWGGSNYGYTF.

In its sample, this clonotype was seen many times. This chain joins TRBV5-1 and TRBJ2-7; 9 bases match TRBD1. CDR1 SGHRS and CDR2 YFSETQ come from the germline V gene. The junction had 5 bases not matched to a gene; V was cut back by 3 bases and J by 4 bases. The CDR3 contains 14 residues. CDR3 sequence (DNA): TGCGCCAGCAGCTCGGCTGGACAGGGGTACGAGCAGTACTTC. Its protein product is CASSSAGQGYEQYF. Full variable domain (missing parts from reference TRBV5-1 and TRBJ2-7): KAGVTQTPRYLIKTRGQQVTLSCSPISGHRSVSWYQQTPGQGLQFLFEYFSETQRNKGNFPGRFSGRQFSNSRSEMNVSTLELGDSALYLCASSSAGQGYEQYFGPGTRLTVT.

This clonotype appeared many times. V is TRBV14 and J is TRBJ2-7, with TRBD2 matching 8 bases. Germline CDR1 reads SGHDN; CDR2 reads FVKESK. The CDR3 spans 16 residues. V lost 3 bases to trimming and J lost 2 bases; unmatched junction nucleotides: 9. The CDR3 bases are TGTGCCAGCAGCCAGCAAATCGGGACTAGGACCTACGAGCAGTACTTC. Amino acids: CASSQQIGTRTYEQYF.

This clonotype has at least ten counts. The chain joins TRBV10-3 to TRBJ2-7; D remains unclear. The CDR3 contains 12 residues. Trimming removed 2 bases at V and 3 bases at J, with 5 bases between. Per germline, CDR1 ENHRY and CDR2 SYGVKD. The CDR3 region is CAISEVGYEQYF. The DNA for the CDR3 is TGTGCCATCAGTGAGGTCGGCTACGAGCAGTACTTC.

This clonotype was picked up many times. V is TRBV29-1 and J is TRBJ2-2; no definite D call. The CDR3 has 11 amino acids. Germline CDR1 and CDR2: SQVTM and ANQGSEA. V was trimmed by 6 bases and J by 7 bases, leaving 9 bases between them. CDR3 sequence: CSVVRNGELFF. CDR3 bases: TGCAGCGTCGTTCGTAACGGGGAGCTGTTTTTT.

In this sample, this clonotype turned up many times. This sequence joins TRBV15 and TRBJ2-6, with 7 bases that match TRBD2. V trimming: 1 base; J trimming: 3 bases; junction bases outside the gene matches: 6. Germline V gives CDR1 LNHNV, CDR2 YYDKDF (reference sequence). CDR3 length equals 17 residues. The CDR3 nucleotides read TGTGCCACCAGCAGAGTAAGCGGGGCCCTTGGGGCCAACGTCCTGACTTTC. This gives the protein CATSRVSGALGANVLTF. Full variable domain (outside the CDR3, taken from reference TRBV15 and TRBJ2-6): DAMVIQNPRYQVTQFGKPVTLSCSQTLNHNVMYWYQQKSSQAPKLLFHYYDKDFNNEADTPDNFQSRRPNTSFCFLDIRSPGLGDTAMYLCATSRVSGALGANVLTFGAGSRLTVL.

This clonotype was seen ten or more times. The CDR3 nucleotides read TGTGCCAGCAGCTTAGAGGCAACAGGGGGGTCGACCCAGTACTTC. Translated: CASSLEATGGSTQYF. The chain employs TRBV11-2 and TRBJ2-5, with 8 bases aligning to TRBD1. J was trimmed by 7 bases and V by 0 bases; bases with no gene match: 7. This CDR3 region has 15 residues. Germline loops: CDR1 SGHAT, CDR2 FQNNGV.